This TCR beta chain comes out of a study of T cells in Graves' hyperthyroidism and ophthalmopathy. Overall study: The authors collected peripheral blood at initial diagnosis, before any treatment.

Subjects aged 18 to 65 presented with newly diagnosed hyperthyroidism of less than 2 months' duration. Uncontrolled infections, other autoimmune diseases, pregnancy or lactation led to exclusion of patients. Based on clinical symptoms, serum thyroxine and TRAb, thyroid ultrasound and orbital computed tomography, diagnoses were reached. Authors of the study amplified TCR beta CDR3 regions from RNA transcripts. A first-round RT-PCR of the TCR CDR3 used the HTBI primer set. TCRdb re-analysed the multiplex PCR reads in MiXCR, keeping a single row per CDR3 protein. The repertoire holds some 300,000 distinct CDR3 sequences, roughly an eighth seen once, with 7.9% in the top ten. The sequencing input was blood. The receptor comes from a woman aged 35 to 49 with Graves' hyperthyroidism.

The CDR3, as DNA: TGTGCCAGCAGCCCGCTACTAGACACAGATACGCAGTATTTT. Amino acid sequence: CASSPLLDTDTQYF. The rearrangement links TRBV14 to TRBJ2-3, with D perhaps matching TRBD2 (5 bases). The V gene lost 4 bases and the J gene lost 2 bases, with 10 bases spanning the gap. The CDR3 runs to 14 residues. Germline-derived CDR1 and CDR2 are SGHDN and FVKESK.